The 20 T cell receptor beta chains below were found in one sample sequenced in a study of identical twins. One entry per CDR3 protein results from TCRdb running MiXCR on the 5' RACE reads. The table records about 530,000 distinct CDR3 sequences, about 20% of them present only once. These data were also reused for a study on yellow fever vaccine responses in identical twins.

Sequenced: CD4+ T cells sorted from blood. Every receptor here comes from a woman under 30 in good health.

The chain recombines TRBV5-4 with TRBJ2-2; a possible D gene is TRBD2 (5 bases). The V end was cut by 0 bases, the J end by 4 bases, with 13 bases between. Germline V gives CDR1 SGHNT, CDR2 YYREEE (reference sequence). This CDR3 has 16 residues. The CDR3 nucleotides read TGTGCCAGCAGCTTGGATCCAGCGGCTCCCACCGGGGAGCTGTTTTTT. As protein: CASSLDPAAPTGELFF.

This clonotype was counted a few times. V and J are TRBV18 and TRBJ2-1, with 14 bases matching TRBD2. This CDR3 has 19 amino acids. Germline CDR1 is KGHSH and CDR2 is LQKENI. The V gene end was trimmed by 3 bases and the J gene end by 6 bases; junction bases not matched to a gene: 13. The CDR3 protein is CASSPIRLAGGSNGNEQFF. In DNA form, the CDR3 reads TGTGCCAGCTCACCTATTAGACTAGCGGGAGGGAGTAATGGCAATGAGCAGTTCTTC.

The V and J genes are TRBV4-2 and TRBJ2-3; D is unresolved. The V gene's germline CDR1 is LGHNA and CDR2 YNFKEQ. The ends were cut back, 0 bases at V and 2 bases at J, with 6 bases in the middle. The CDR3 extends over 14 amino acids. CDR3 DNA sequence: TGTGCCAGCAGCCAAGAAAGCCCCACAGATACGCAGTATTTT. Protein: CASSQESPTDTQYF.

This clonotype came up a few times. The J gene is TRBJ2-1, the V gene TRBV4-1; D is ambiguous. V was cut by 3 bases and J by 9 bases, with 9 bases left in between. Germline loops: CDR1 MGHRA, CDR2 YSYEKL. This CDR3 is 12 amino acids long. CDR3 loop: CASSHIAVEQFF. The CDR3 DNA follows: TGCGCCAGCAGCCATATAGCAGTTGAGCAGTTCTTC.

The genes are TRBV12-3 or TRBV12-4 and TRBJ1-4, with a tentative D call TRBD1 (5 bases). This CDR3 contains 14 residues. Trimming stripped 7 bases from V and 7 bases from J, with 16 bases between. Here the CDR3 DNA reads TGTGCCAGCACCCTCGGTGGGGGGAGTGAAAAACTGTTTTTT. Protein sequence: CASTLGGGSEKLFF.

The chain links TRBV29-1 to TRBJ2-1; maybe TRBD2 (5 bases). The V end lost 6 bases, the J end lost 8 bases, and 14 bases lay between the germline ends. Per the germline V gene, CDR1 is SQVTM and CDR2 is ANQGSEA. CDR3 size: 12 residues. The CDR3 DNA sequence: TGCAGCGTCCTCGAGGGTACCGATGAGCAGTTCTTC. Protein product: CSVLEGTDEQFF.

V usage is TRBV28 and J usage is TRBJ2-3; a weak D match, TRBD1 (7 bases). V lost 2 bases to trimming and J lost 1 base, with 10 bases between them. The CDR3 runs to 15 residues. CDR1 and CDR2 (germline): MDHEN, SYDVKM. The CDR3 nucleotides read TGTGCCAGCAGTTTACGGAGGGGGCGCACAGATACGCAGTATTTT. Translating gives CASSLRRGRTDTQYF.

This rearrangement joins TRBV5-5 to TRBJ2-1, with TRBD2 identical over 10 bases. With V trimmed by 2 bases and J by 9 bases, 8 bases remained unmatched. Germline V CDR1 and CDR2: SGHKS, YYEKEE (reference sequence). The CDR3 runs to 15 residues. In nucleotides, the CDR3 is TGTGCCAGCAGCTTCGGTCTAGCGGGAGTCGCTGAGCAGTTCTTC. It translates to CASSFGLAGVAEQFF.

The chain recombines TRBV29-1 with TRBJ2-1; D perhaps matches TRBD2 (5 bases). The CDR3 contains 14 residues. The V gene's germline CDR1 is SQVTM and CDR2 ANQGSEA. Deletions cut 6 bases from V and 7 bases from J, with 19 bases between. CDR3 DNA: TGCAGCGTCGGGTGGGCCAGCAGAGGGAATGAGCAGTTCTTC. Translated: CSVGWASRGNEQFF.

CDR3 in DNA: TGCGCCAGCAGCTTGGCCGGGACTAGCGGCCTCAATGAGCAGTTCTTC. This gives the protein CASSLAGTSGLNEQFF. The chain combines TRBV5-1 with TRBJ2-1; 11 nucleotides match TRBD2. Germline V gene sequence: CDR1 SGHRS, CDR2 YFSETQ. The CDR3 extends over 16 amino acids. Germline trimming cut 0 bases from V and 6 bases from J; bases unmatched to any gene: 5.

This clonotype came up a few times. The chain carries TRBV3-1 and TRBJ1-1; D might be TRBD1 (5 bases). The CDR3 covers 16 residues. V shed 5 bases and J shed 1 base, with 17 bases lying between them. Germline values: CDR1 LGHDT, CDR2 YNNKEL (reference sequence). CDR3 in amino acids: CASSKVGASPNTEAFF. CDR3 nucleotide sequence: TGTGCCAGCAGCAAGGTAGGGGCTTCGCCGAACACTGAAGCTTTCTTT.

This clonotype was counted a few times. V is TRBV6-2 or TRBV6-3 and J is TRBJ2-1; no clear D. The CDR3 consists of 13 residues. Trimming pared 7 bases from V and 0 bases from J, leaving 7 bases between. Germline CDR1 is MNHEY and CDR2 is SVGEGT. The CDR3 region is CASTESSYNEQFF. The CDR3 DNA is TGTGCCAGCACCGAAAGCTCCTACAATGAGCAGTTCTTC.

V and J are TRBV5-1 and TRBJ2-1, with 8 bases lining up with TRBD2. Germline loops: CDR1 SGHRS, CDR2 YFSETQ. The junction had 7 bases not matched to a gene; V was cut back by 5 bases and J by 3 bases. This CDR3 spans 15 amino acids. CDR3 residues: CASSSSGGHYNEQFF. DNA for the CDR3: TGCGCCAGCAGTAGCAGCGGGGGCCACTACAATGAGCAGTTCTTC.

This sequence joins TRBV5-1 and TRBJ2-2, with TRBD2 identical over 12 bases. Germline CDR1 SGHRS, CDR2 YFSETQ. The CDR3 is made up of 17 amino acids. Trimming removed 6 bases from V and 3 bases from J; junction bases left unmatched: 9. This CDR3 reads CASNAPSGRADTGELFF. The CDR3 DNA is TGCGCCAGCAACGCCCCTAGCGGGAGGGCCGACACCGGGGAGCTGTTTTTT.

At least ten counts were recorded for this clonotype. This rearrangement joins TRBV12-3 or TRBV12-4 to TRBJ2-2; D is perhaps TRBD2 (6 bases). V lost 7 bases, J lost 8 bases, and 20 bases lay in between. The CDR3 length is 15 residues. This CDR3 is CASTRRGLSAGELFF. The CDR3 coding sequence is TGTGCCAGCACCCGACGGGGACTCTCGGCTGGGGAGCTGTTTTTT.

The V gene is TRBV15, the J gene TRBJ1-1, with a possible D match to TRBD1 (5 bases). The CDR3 has 15 residues. Germline V gene lookup returns CDR1 LNHNV and CDR2 YYDKDF (reference sequence). V dropped 0 bases and J dropped 1 base, with 9 bases sitting between them. The CDR3 sequence: CATSRDGGGNTEAFF. Written as DNA, the CDR3 is TGTGCCACCAGCAGAGATGGGGGAGGGAACACTGAAGCTTTCTTT. The full variable domain, in which reference TRBV15 and TRBJ1-1 provide the parts outside the CDR3, is DAMVIQNPRYQVTQFGKPVTLSCSQTLNHNVMYWYQQKSSQAPKLLFHYYDKDFNNEADTPDNFQSRRPNTSFCFLDIRSPGLGDTAMYLCATSRDGGGNTEAFFGQGTRLTVV.

The V call is TRBV3-1, the J call TRBJ2-3; 8 bases match TRBD2. V trimming: 4 bases; J trimming: 2 bases; junction bases outside the gene matches: 8. Germline values: CDR1 LGHDT, CDR2 YNNKEL (reference sequence). The CDR3 contains 16 residues. CDR3 sequence reads: CASSPVGAGVTDTQYF. CDR3 DNA: TGTGCCAGCAGCCCCGTCGGAGCGGGGGTCACAGATACGCAGTATTTT.

This clonotype was found a few times. J is TRBJ2-7 and V is TRBV5-1, with TRBD2 as a possible D gene (6 bases). Per the germline V gene, CDR1 is SGHRS and CDR2 is YFSETQ. CDR3 length: 11 amino acids. V was pared by 2 bases and J by 12 bases, with 12 bases between. The CDR3 region is CASSLAGSTYF. The CDR3 DNA reads as TGCGCCAGCAGCTTAGCCGGGAGCACGTACTTC.

This clonotype showed up just a few times. The CDR3 bases are TGTGCCACCCAATCCCCTAATCAGCCCCAGCATTTT. Protein product: CATQSPNQPQHF. The chain employs TRBV6-6 and TRBJ1-5; D unresolved. The V gene's germline CDR1 is MNHNY and CDR2 SVGAGI (reference sequence). The CDR3 covers 12 residues. The V end lost 10 bases, the J end lost 4 bases, and 11 bases lay between the germline ends.

In this sample, this clonotype turned up many times. This chain joins TRBV12-3 or TRBV12-4 and TRBJ1-1; 9 bases line up with TRBD1. This CDR3 contains 14 residues. With 3 bases clipped from V and 7 bases from J, the junction kept 6 bases outside the gene matches. CDR3 sequence (DNA): TGTGCCAGCAGTTTGGGACAGGGTAACGTTGAAGCTTTCTTT. This encodes CASSLGQGNVEAFF.